These 27 T cell receptor beta chains originate from one sample sequenced in a study of identical twins (dated by TCRdb to about 2016). The library was obtained by 5' RACE. Reads for this sample came from an Illumina HiSeq 2000. TCRdb reprocessed the public reads (quality trimming at Q25 with fastp, clone calling with MiXCR) and kept in-frame beta chains. Entries are consolidated by CDR3 protein sequence, retaining the most common genes and DNA. This sample has about 300,000 distinct CDR3 sequences in its table, and roughly an eighth of those were observed once. Of the sample, just over 7% is held by the ten largest clones. A further study also used this sample, focusing on yellow fever vaccine responses in identical twins.

Sequencing was carried out using CD8+ T cells sorted from blood. The receptors here all came from a woman younger than 35 in good health.

This clonotype was detected many times. The chain carries TRBV5-6 and TRBJ2-7; 8 positions agree with TRBD2. J was trimmed by 3 bases and V by 7 bases; bases with no gene match: 12. This CDR3 region has 15 residues. CDR1 is SGHDT, CDR2 YYEEEE, per germline. CDR3 nucleotide sequence: TGTGCCAGCGTCTCAATGAGCGGGAGTTTCTACGAGCAGTACTTC. Translated: CASVSMSGSFYEQYF.

This clonotype was observed many times. The chain is built from TRBV27 and TRBJ2-3, with D possibly TRBD2 on 7 matching bases. Germline CDR1 is MNHEY and CDR2 is SMNVEV (reference sequence). V was pared by 5 bases and J by 3 bases, with 21 bases between. This CDR3 comprises 17 residues. The DNA for the CDR3 is TGTGCCAGCAGTATGCAGTGGGGGGGGCGAAGGACAGATACGCAGTATTTT. Amino acids: CASSMQWGGRRTDTQYF.

This clonotype has only a few counts. This chain links TRBV7-9 with TRBJ2-7, with 7 nucleotides matching TRBD1. The germline gives CDR1 SEHNR, CDR2 FQNEAQ (reference sequence). The CDR3 spans 14 residues. V gave up 4 bases and J gave up 4 bases; unmatched junction bases: 7. This CDR3 is CASSSAGTAYEQYV. The CDR3, as DNA: TGTGCCAGCAGCTCGGCCGGGACAGCGTACGAGCAGTACGTC.

V usage is TRBV13 and J usage is TRBJ2-3; D not certain. Germline-derived CDR1 and CDR2 are PRHDT and FYEKMQ (reference sequence). The ends were cut back, 0 bases at V and 1 base at J, with 8 bases in the middle. This CDR3 comprises 15 residues. The CDR3 coding sequence is TGTGCCAGCAGCTTAGGCGACAAACGCACAGATACGCAGTATTTT. It specifies CASSLGDKRTDTQYF. The whole variable domain, remainder taken from reference TRBV13 and TRBJ2-3, is AAGVIQSPRHLIKEKRETATLKCYPIPRHDTVYWYQQGPGQDPQFLISFYEKMQSDKGSIPDRFSAQQFSDYHSELNMSSLELGDSALYFCASSLGDKRTDTQYFGPGTRLTVL.

This clonotype has only a few counts. The gene calls are TRBV12-3 or TRBV12-4 and TRBJ2-1; D gene unclear. CDR3 length: 13 amino acids. V dropped 6 bases and J dropped 10 bases, with 16 bases sitting between them. Here the CDR3 reads CASSPGPTREQFF. DNA for the CDR3: TGTGCCAGCAGCCCAGGTCCAACCAGGGAGCAGTTCTTC.

This clonotype was found many times. The CDR3 here is CASSQELSGFGPLGDEQFF. The CDR3, as DNA: TGTGCCAGCAGCCAAGAGTTAAGTGGCTTCGGACCACTGGGGGATGAGCAGTTCTTC. This chain links TRBV3-1 with TRBJ2-1; D may be TRBD1 or TRBD2 (5 bases each). Trimming took 0 bases from V and 8 from J, leaving 26 bases between them. The CDR3 length is 19 residues. Germline CDR1 and CDR2: LGHDT and YNNKEL (reference sequence).

This clonotype was counted ten times or more. This chain uses TRBV12-3 or TRBV12-4 with TRBJ2-7; TRBD2 might be the D (6 bases). The CDR3 spans 19 residues. V lost 1 base and J lost 2, with 24 bases in between. In DNA form, the CDR3 reads TGTGCCAGCAGTTTAGTCGGGTCCGCTAGCGCTCCGTCCCCCTACGAGCAGTACTTC. Amino acids: CASSLVGSASAPSPYEQYF.

On this clonotype: Just one base apart from a much larger clone, this may be a read error. V and J are TRBV10-2 and TRBJ2-6; D may be TRBD1 or TRBD2 (5 bases each). The CDR3 consists of 16 residues. The V and J ends lost 7 bases and 3 bases respectively, with 16 bases between them. Per the germline V gene, CDR1 is WSHSY and CDR2 is SAAADI. Written as DNA, the CDR3 is TGCGCCAGCACCCACGGGGACCTCTTTGGGGCCAACGTCCTGACTTTC. It codes for CASTHGDLFGANVLTF.

This clonotype has only a few counts. V and J are TRBV11-2 and TRBJ1-2; D is ambiguous. Germline V gene sequence: CDR1 SGHAT, CDR2 FQNNGV. The V end was cut by 5 bases, the J end by 8 bases, with 18 bases between. The CDR3 extends over 14 amino acids. The CDR3 here is CASSPPRPDRGYTF. CDR3 nucleotide sequence: TGTGCCAGCAGCCCCCCTCGTCCTGACCGGGGCTACACCTTC.

In its sample, this clonotype was seen a few times. This chain connects TRBV29-1 to TRBJ1-2; maybe TRBD1 (5 bases). Trimming cost V 3 bases and J 2 bases, with 10 bases left between them. The CDR3 consists of 13 residues. The germline V gene has CDR1 SQVTM and CDR2 ANQGSEA. CDR3 residues: CSVDIPGNYGYTF. The CDR3 DNA follows: TGCAGCGTTGATATTCCAGGGAACTATGGCTACACCTTC.

In its sample, this clonotype was seen a few times. CDR3 DNA: TGCGCCAGCAGCCAAGATCACAGGCCCACTAACTATGGCTACACCTTC. Translated: CASSQDHRPTNYGYTF. The chain has TRBV4-1 and TRBJ1-2; possible D gene TRBD1, 5 bases. Trimming shortened V by 0 bases and J by 0 bases, and 11 bases separated the two germline ends. Germline CDR1 reads MGHRA; CDR2 reads YSYEKL. CDR3 length: 16 residues.

This clonotype was seen a few times. The CDR3 protein is CASRQSDTQYF. The DNA for the CDR3 is TGTGCCAGCAGACAGTCAGATACGCAGTATTTT. The gene calls are TRBV7-6 and TRBJ2-3; D remains unclear. This CDR3 has 11 amino acids. The germline gives CDR1 SGHVS, CDR2 FNYEAQ. Trimming cost V 6 bases and J 4 bases, with 5 bases left between them.

V is TRBV6-2 or TRBV6-3 and J is TRBJ2-7; the match to TRBD2 covers 7 bases. Per germline, CDR1 MNHEY and CDR2 SVGEGT. Trimming cost V 7 bases and J 2 bases; bases outside gene matches: 5. This CDR3 spans 13 amino acids. The CDR3 region is CASTDAGAYEQYF. The DNA for the CDR3 is TGTGCCAGCACCGATGCGGGGGCCTACGAGCAGTACTTC.

This clonotype was observed many times. This chain connects TRBV20-1 to TRBJ1-1; D not certain. CDR3 length: 14 amino acids. Trimming removed 0 bases at V and 3 bases at J, with 11 bases between. The V gene's germline CDR1 is DFQATT and CDR2 SNEGSKA (reference sequence). The CDR3 sequence: CSAREDTGYTEAFF. DNA for the CDR3: TGCAGTGCTAGAGAGGATACGGGATACACTGAAGCTTTCTTT.

In this sample, this clonotype turned up many times. This sequence joins TRBV15 and TRBJ2-7; possible D gene TRBD1, 6 bases. Germline CDR1 reads LNHNV; CDR2 reads YYDKDF (reference sequence). V was trimmed by 5 bases and J by 0 bases, leaving 11 bases between them. The CDR3 spans 14 residues. In nucleotides, the CDR3 is TGTGCCACCAGCCCTCCGGACAGCTCCTACGAGCAGTACGTC. Translated: CATSPPDSSYEQYV.

This clonotype was observed a few times. The chain uses TRBV2 and TRBJ2-7; TRBD2 agrees at 9 bases. The CDR3 has 15 amino acids. Trimming cost V 4 bases and J 5 bases; bases outside gene matches: 9. Per germline, CDR1 SNHLY and CDR2 FYNNEI. DNA of the CDR3: TGTGCCAGCAGTGGAGATAGCGGGAGTAACAACGAGCAGTACTTC. Its protein is CASSGDSGSNNEQYF.

The rearrangement links TRBV2 to TRBJ1-1; TRBD1 aligns across 12 bases. Germline V lookup: CDR1 SNHLY, CDR2 FYNNEI. V lost 6 bases, J lost 1 base, and 9 bases stayed unmatched. This CDR3 is built from 17 residues. CDR3 residues: CASRGPGQGARNTEAFF. CDR3 in DNA: TGTGCCAGCAGGGGTCCGGGACAGGGGGCGCGGAACACTGAAGCTTTCTTT.

The genes are TRBV15 and TRBJ2-7; the D gene is possibly TRBD1 (6 bases). The CDR3 is 14 residues long. Germline CDR1 LNHNV, CDR2 YYDKDF (reference sequence). V lost 3 bases and J lost 0, with 9 bases in between. DNA of the CDR3: TGTGCCACCAGCAGTTCGGACAGCTCCTACGAGCAGTACTTC. Amino acids: CATSSSDSSYEQYF.

The table lists this clonotype with many counts. The chain recombines TRBV5-5 with TRBJ2-1; weak D call: TRBD1 (6 bases). Between the trimmed V and J ends, which lost 4 bases and 4 bases, there was a span of 9 bases. The germline gives CDR1 SGHKS, CDR2 YYEKEE (reference sequence). The CDR3 totals 13 residues. The CDR3 loop reads CASSDRLYNEQFF. CDR3 nucleotide sequence: TGTGCCAGCAGCGACAGGTTATACAATGAGCAGTTCTTC.

The chain combines TRBV11-1 with TRBJ2-2; 13 bases fit TRBD2. This CDR3 is 18 amino acids long. V dropped 5 bases and J dropped 7; count of bases not matched to a gene: 13. CDR1 and CDR2 from the germline V gene are SGHAT and FQDESV (reference sequence). CDR3: CASSPESGLAGAIGELFF. In nucleotides, the CDR3 is TGTGCCAGCAGCCCTGAATCCGGACTAGCGGGAGCTATCGGGGAGCTGTTTTTT.

CDR3 sequence reads: CASSYVVDFSYNEQFF. CDR3 nucleotide sequence: TGTGCCAGCAGTTACGTCGTAGATTTCTCCTACAATGAGCAGTTCTTC. The rearrangement uses TRBV6-5 and TRBJ2-1; D is unclear. Germline values: CDR1 MNHEY, CDR2 SVGAGI. The CDR3 covers 16 residues. Trimming took off 2 bases at V and 0 bases at J, with 11 bases between the two ends.

This sequence joins TRBV28 and TRBJ2-1; D ambiguous. The CDR3 sequence is 13 residues long. Germline V CDR1 and CDR2: MDHEN, SYDVKM. V lost 4 bases and J lost 4, with 8 bases in between. DNA for the CDR3: TGTGCCAGCAGTTGGGGATTTTACAATGAGCAGTTCTTC. This translates into CASSWGFYNEQFF.

This CDR3 is CATSGRMTDTDTQYF. CDR3 coding DNA: TGTGCCACCAGTGGTCGGATGACAGACACAGATACGCAGTATTTT. The chain carries TRBV24-1 and TRBJ2-3; possible D gene TRBD1, 5 bases. V was shortened by 5 bases and J by 2 bases, with 13 bases between the two germline ends. CDR3 length: 15 residues. Germline V gene data show CDR1 as KGHDR and CDR2 as SFDVKD.

This clonotype was detected a few times. It may be a read error: a sequence one base away is much more abundant. V and J are TRBV6-5 and TRBJ2-2; no reliable D call. The CDR3 loop spans 12 amino acids. Germline-derived CDR1 and CDR2 are MNHEY and SVGAGI. The V gene lost 6 bases and the J gene lost 6 bases, with 8 bases spanning the gap. CDR3 DNA sequence: TGTGCCAGCAGCTCAGTGGCCGGGGAGCTGTTTTTT. Amino acid sequence: CASSSVAGELFF.

This clonotype was picked up a small number of times. The rearrangement joins TRBV7-9 to TRBJ1-2; 9 bases align to TRBD1. The CDR3 sequence is 15 residues long. V shed 5 bases and J 4 bases; nucleotides not matched to a gene: 8. Germline lookup yields CDR1 SEHNR and CDR2 FQNEAQ (reference sequence). The CDR3 is CASSSDRGSPYGYTF. CDR3 bases: TGTGCCAGCAGCAGTGACAGGGGGTCTCCCTATGGCTACACCTTC.

This clonotype turned up a few times. The chain links TRBV5-1 to TRBJ2-3, with TRBD1 as a possible D gene (6 bases). Germline CDR1 SGHRS, CDR2 YFSETQ. With 0 bases removed from V and 4 bases from J, the gap between germline ends came to 9 bases. This CDR3 has 14 residues. CDR3 in DNA: TGCGCCAGCAGCTTGGTCAGGGGCGCAGATACGCAGTATTTT. This translates into CASSLVRGADTQYF.

The chain employs TRBV12-3 or TRBV12-4 and TRBJ1-5, with D perhaps matching TRBD1 (5 bases). V lost 5 bases and J 1 base, leaving 15 bases between the germline ends. The CDR3 is 16 residues long. The CDR3 sequence: CASSPRYGGSNQPQHF. Here the CDR3 DNA reads TGTGCCAGCAGTCCACGTTACGGGGGGAGCAATCAGCCCCAGCATTTT.